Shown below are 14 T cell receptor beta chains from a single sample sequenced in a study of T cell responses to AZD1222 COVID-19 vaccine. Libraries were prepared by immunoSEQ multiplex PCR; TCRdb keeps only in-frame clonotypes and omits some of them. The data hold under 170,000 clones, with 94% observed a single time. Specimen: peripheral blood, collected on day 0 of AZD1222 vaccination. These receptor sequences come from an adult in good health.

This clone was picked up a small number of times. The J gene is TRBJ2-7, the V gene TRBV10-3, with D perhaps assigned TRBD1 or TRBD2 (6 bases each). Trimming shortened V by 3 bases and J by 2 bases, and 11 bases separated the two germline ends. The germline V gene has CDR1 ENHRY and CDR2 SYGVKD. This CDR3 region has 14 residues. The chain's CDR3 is CAISDSGATYEQYV. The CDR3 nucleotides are TGTGCCATCAGTGATTCGGGGGCGACCTACGAGCAGTACGTC.

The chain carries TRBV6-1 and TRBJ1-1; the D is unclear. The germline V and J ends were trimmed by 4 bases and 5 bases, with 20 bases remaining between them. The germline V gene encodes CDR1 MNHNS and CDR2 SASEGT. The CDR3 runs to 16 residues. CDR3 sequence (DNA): TGTGCCAGCAGTGTGTACTTTACTGGGTCGGGGACTGAAGCTTTCTTT. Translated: CASSVYFTGSGTEAFF.

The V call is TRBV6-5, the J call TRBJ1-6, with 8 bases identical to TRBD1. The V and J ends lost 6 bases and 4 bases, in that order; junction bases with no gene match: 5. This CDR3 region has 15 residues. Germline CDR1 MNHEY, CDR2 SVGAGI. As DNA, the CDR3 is TGTGCCAGCAGCGACAGGGGCGGGTATAATTCACCCCTCCACTTT. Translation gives CASSDRGGYNSPLHF.

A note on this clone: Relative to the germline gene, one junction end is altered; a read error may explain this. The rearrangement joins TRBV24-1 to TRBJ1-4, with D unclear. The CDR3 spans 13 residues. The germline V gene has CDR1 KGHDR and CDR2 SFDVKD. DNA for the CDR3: TGTGCCACCAGTGATGTCCGACCGGGCGAAGAGGTTTTT. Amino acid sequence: CATSDVRPGEEVF.

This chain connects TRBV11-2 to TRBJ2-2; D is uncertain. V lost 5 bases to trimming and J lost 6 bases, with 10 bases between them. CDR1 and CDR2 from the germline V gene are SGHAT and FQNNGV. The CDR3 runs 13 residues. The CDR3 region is CASSRNLPGELFF. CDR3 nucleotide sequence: TGTGCCAGCAGCCGGAATCTTCCCGGGGAGCTGTTTTTT.

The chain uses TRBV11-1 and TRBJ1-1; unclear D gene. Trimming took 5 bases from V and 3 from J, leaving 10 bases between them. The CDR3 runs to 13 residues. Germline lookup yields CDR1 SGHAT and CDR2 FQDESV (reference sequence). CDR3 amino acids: CASSLASYTEAFF. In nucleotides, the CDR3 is TGTGCCAGCAGCCTCGCCTCTTACACTGAAGCTTTCTTT.

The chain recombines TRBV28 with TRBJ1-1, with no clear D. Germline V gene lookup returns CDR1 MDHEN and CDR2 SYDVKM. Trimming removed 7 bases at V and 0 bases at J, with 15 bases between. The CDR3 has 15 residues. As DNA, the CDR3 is TGTGCCAGCACCGAAAGGGCGAGATTGAACACTGAAGCTTTCTTT. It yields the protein CASTERARLNTEAFF.

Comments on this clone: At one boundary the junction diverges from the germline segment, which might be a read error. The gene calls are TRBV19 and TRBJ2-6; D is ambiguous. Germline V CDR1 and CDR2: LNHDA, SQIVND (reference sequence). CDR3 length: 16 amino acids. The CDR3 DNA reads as TGTGCCATTAGTACCGCCAGGAACTCTGGGGCCAACGTCCTGACTTTC. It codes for CAISTARNSGANVLTF.

Written as DNA, the CDR3 is TGTGCCAGCAGGACAGGGTTGGGCTATGGCTACACCTTC. As protein: CASRTGLGYGYTF. The rearrangement joins TRBV6-5 to TRBJ1-2, with 7 bases fitting TRBD1. This CDR3 is built from 13 residues. CDR1 and CDR2 (germline): MNHEY, SVGAGI. V trimming: 6 bases; J trimming: 4 bases; junction bases outside the gene matches: 5.

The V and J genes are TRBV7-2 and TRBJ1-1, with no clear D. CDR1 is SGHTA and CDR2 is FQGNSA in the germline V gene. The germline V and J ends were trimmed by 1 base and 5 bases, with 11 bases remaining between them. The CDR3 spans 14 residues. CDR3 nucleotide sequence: TGTGCCAGCAGCTTAGTCCCTCCGGGGACTGAAGCTTTCTTT. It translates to CASSLVPPGTEAFF.

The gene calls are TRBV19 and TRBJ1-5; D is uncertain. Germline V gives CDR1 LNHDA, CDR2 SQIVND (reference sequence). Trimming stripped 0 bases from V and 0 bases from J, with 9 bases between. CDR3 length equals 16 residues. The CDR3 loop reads CASSIEAAASNQPQHF. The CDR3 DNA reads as TGTGCCAGTAGTATAGAAGCGGCAGCTAGCAATCAGCCCCAGCATTTT.

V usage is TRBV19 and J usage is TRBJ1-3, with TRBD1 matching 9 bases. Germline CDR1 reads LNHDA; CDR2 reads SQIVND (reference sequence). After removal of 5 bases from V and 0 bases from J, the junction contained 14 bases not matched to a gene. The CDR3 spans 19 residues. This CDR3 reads CASSLRDRALSFSGNTIYF. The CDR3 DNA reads TGTGCCAGTAGTTTACGGGACAGGGCTTTGTCTTTCTCTGGAAACACCATATATTTT.

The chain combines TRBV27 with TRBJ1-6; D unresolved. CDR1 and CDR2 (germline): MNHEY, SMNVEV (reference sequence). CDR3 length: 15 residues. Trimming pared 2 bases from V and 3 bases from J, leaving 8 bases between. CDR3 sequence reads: CASSLKYGYNSPLHF. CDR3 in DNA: TGTGCCAGCAGTTTAAAGTATGGCTATAATTCACCCCTCCACTTT.

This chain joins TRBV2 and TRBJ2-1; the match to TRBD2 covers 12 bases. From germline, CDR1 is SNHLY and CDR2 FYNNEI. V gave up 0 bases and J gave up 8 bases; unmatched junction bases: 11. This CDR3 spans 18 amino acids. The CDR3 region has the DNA TGTGCCAGCAGTGAAGCGCGCATCGGGCTAGCGGGGGGGGATGAGCAGTTCTTC. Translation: CASSEARIGLAGGDEQFF.